What follows are 19 T cell receptor beta chains derived from one specimen sequenced in a study of cytomegalovirus exposure and HLA in healthy donors. PCR amplification relied on 60 Vbeta primers (plus 13 Jbeta primers). The protocol was immunoSEQ multiplex PCR, while the TCRdb copy is restricted to in-frame clones and leaves out a portion. The sample comprises about 77,000 clones, approximately 78% of which are singletons, and nearly 3.5% rests with the top ten. What was sequenced was PBMCs. These receptors were obtained from a man aged 40-55 years in good health and CMV-seronegative.

The table lists this clone with a count of one. One junction end disagrees with the germline gene, perhaps due to a read error. The chain employs TRBV5-3 and TRBJ2-3; possibly TRBD2 for D (5 bases). TRBV5-3 is annotated as an ORF whose role is uncertain. This CDR3 contains 19 residues. The CDR3 nucleotides are TGTGTCAGAAGCTTGAAAAAGGGAACTTCATACCACCGGGGAGATACGCAGTATTTT. Translated: CVRSLKKGTSYHRGDTQYF.

This clone was observed a single time. The chain employs TRBV6-1 and TRBJ1-1; D is uncertain. The CDR3 has 15 amino acids. The germline V gene encodes CDR1 MNHNS and CDR2 SASEGT. V lost 1 base to trimming and J lost 10 bases, with 19 bases between them. This CDR3 is CASSEGGWSGNPAFF. The CDR3 bases are TGTGCCAGCAGTGAAGGAGGCTGGAGTGGCAATCCAGCTTTCTTT.

The chain uses TRBV4-1 and TRBJ2-5; 10 nucleotides match TRBD2. Trimming took 1 base from V and 10 from J; bases not matched to a gene: 12. From germline, CDR1 is MGHRA and CDR2 YSYEKL. This CDR3 has 16 residues. CDR3 nucleotide sequence: TGCGCCAGCAGCCAAGCTCTAGCGGGGGCCCTGGGAGACCAGTACTTC. It is translated as CASSQALAGALGDQYF.

The chain joins TRBV7-9 to TRBJ2-1; 12 bases align to TRBD1. The germline gives CDR1 SEHNR, CDR2 FQNEAQ (reference sequence). The CDR3 is 15 residues long. After removal of 5 bases from V and 6 bases from J, the junction contained 5 bases not matched to a gene. Written as DNA, the CDR3 is TGTGCCAGCAGCCTCCGGGACAGGGGGCTCAATGAGCAGTTCTTC. Its translation is CASSLRDRGLNEQFF.

The V and J genes are TRBV5-4 and TRBJ2-7, with unresolved D. Per germline, CDR1 SGHNT and CDR2 YYREEE (reference sequence). This CDR3 has 14 amino acids. V was shortened by 1 base and J by 2 bases, with 10 bases between the two germline ends. CDR3 sequence: CASSLLNSPYEQYF. In DNA form, the CDR3 reads TGTGCCAGCAGCTTGCTAAACAGCCCCTACGAGCAGTACTTC.

This sequence joins TRBV9 and TRBJ2-3; 11 bases agree with TRBD2. The J segment lost 4 bases and the V segment lost 5 bases, leaving 6 bases of the junction unmatched. The CDR3 spans 15 residues. CDR1 is SGDLS and CDR2 is YYNGEE in the germline V gene. The CDR3 here is CASSPSGGLSDTQYF. The DNA for the CDR3 is TGTGCCAGCAGTCCTAGCGGGGGGCTCTCAGATACGCAGTATTTT.

This chain joins TRBV19 and TRBJ2-7; 12 positions match TRBD2. The CDR3 contains 15 residues. CDR1 LNHDA and CDR2 SQIVND come from the germline V gene (reference sequence). V was clipped by 5 bases and J by 3 bases; unmatched bases: 5. CDR3 sequence: CASSHRTSGVYEQYF. The CDR3 DNA reads as TGTGCCAGTAGTCACCGGACTAGCGGGGTCTACGAGCAGTACTTC.

This clone has a handful of counts. The rearrangement links TRBV6-1 to TRBJ1-2, with D perhaps TRBD1 (5 bases). CDR3 size: 13 residues. Germline V gene sequence: CDR1 MNHNS, CDR2 SASEGT. V lost 6 bases to trimming and J lost 5 bases, with 13 bases between them. The CDR3 sequence: CASRDDSLYGYTF. The CDR3 DNA reads as TGTGCCAGCAGGGATGACAGTTTGTATGGCTACACCTTC.

The chain carries TRBV2 and TRBJ1-5; TRBD1 aligns across 10 bases. Germline V gene data show CDR1 as SNHLY and CDR2 as FYNNEI. There are 16 residues in the CDR3. J lost 4 bases, V lost 5 bases, and 8 bases had no gene match. CDR3 protein: CASSFLRTGGNQPQHF. The CDR3 bases are TGTGCCAGCAGTTTCCTAAGGACAGGGGGTAATCAGCCCCAGCATTTT.

On this clone: A read error may account for a junction end that differs from germline. This rearrangement joins TRBV7-9 to TRBJ2-7, with 7 bases fitting TRBD1. Germline V gene sequence: CDR1 SEHNR, CDR2 FQNEAQ (reference sequence). CDR3 length: 16 residues. The CDR3 region is CSSSLGERQGSYEQYF. In DNA form, the CDR3 reads TGTTCCAGCAGCTTAGGGGAACGACAGGGCTCCTACGAGCAGTACTTC. The complete variable domain, with remaining parts taken from reference TRBV7-9 and TRBJ2-7, reads DTGVSQNPRHKITKRGQNVTFRCDPISEHNRLYWYRQTLGQGPEFLTYFQNEAQLEKSRLLSDRFSAERPKGSFSTLEIQRTEQGDSAMYLCSSSLGERQGSYEQYFGPGTRLTVT.

The J gene is TRBJ2-5, the V gene TRBV25-1; 9 nucleotides agree with TRBD1. The length of the CDR3 is 16 residues. Germline-derived CDR1 and CDR2 are MGHDK and SYGVNS. Trimming cost V 2 bases and J 5 bases; bases outside gene matches: 9. The CDR3 DNA reads TGTGCCAGCAGTGAAGGGTTACAGGGGGCAATGGAGACCCAGTACTTC. It yields the protein CASSEGLQGAMETQYF.

With respect to this clone: The junction shows a germline mismatch at one end, possibly a read error. The chain carries TRBV7-7 and TRBJ2-5; TRBD2 matches 8 bases. This CDR3 has 17 amino acids. Germline V lookup: CDR1 SSHAT, CDR2 FNYEAQ (reference sequence). The CDR3 loop reads CASSLGRGGGSEETQYF. The CDR3 DNA reads TGTGCTAGCAGCTTAGGACGGGGCGGGGGGAGCGAAGAGACCCAGTACTTC. Full variable domain (remainder filled in from reference TRBV7-7 and TRBJ2-5): GAGVSQSPRYKVTKRGQDVTLRCDPISSHATLYWYQQALGQGPEFLTYFNYEAQPDKSGLPSDRFSAERPEGSISTLTIQRTEQRDSAMYRCASSLGRGGGSEETQYFGPGTRLLVL.

To note about this clone: A junction end diverges from the germline sequence, so it may reflect a read error. The chain uses TRBV7-2 and TRBJ1-5, with 10 bases aligning to TRBD1. CDR3 size: 16 residues. Per germline, CDR1 SGHTA and CDR2 FQGNSA. This CDR3 reads CARSSPGQGPPGAQHF. The CDR3 region has the DNA TGTGCCCGCAGCTCTCCGGGACAGGGGCCTCCGGGGGCCCAGCATTTT.

The chain has TRBV20-1 and TRBJ2-2; D unclear. V dropped 6 bases and J dropped 4 bases, with 6 bases sitting between them. The CDR3 is 11 amino acids. Germline lookup yields CDR1 DFQATT and CDR2 SNEGSKA (reference sequence). In DNA form, the CDR3 reads TGCAGTGCCCCTTTCACCGGGGAGCTGTTTTTT. Translated, it gives CSAPFTGELFF.

The V call is TRBV28, the J call TRBJ2-7, with D possibly being TRBD1 (6 bases). The V gene's germline CDR1 is MDHEN and CDR2 SYDVKM. V was shortened by 6 bases and J by 6 bases, with 12 bases between the two germline ends. The CDR3 sequence is 12 residues long. CDR3 sequence (DNA): TGTGCCAGCAGGTCAGGGGATCGCGAGCAGTACTTC. Its protein is CASRSGDREQYF. The full variable domain, its missing parts supplied by reference TRBV28 and TRBJ2-7, is DVKVTQSSRYLVKRTGEKVFLECVQDMDHENMFWYRQDPGLGLRLIYFSYDVKMKEKGDIPEGYSVSREKKERFSLILESASTNQTSMYLCASRSGDREQYFGPGTRLTVT.

The chain carries TRBV6-5 and TRBJ2-2; D gene ambiguous. Between the trimmed V and J ends, which lost 2 bases and 2 bases, there was a span of 6 bases. Germline lookup yields CDR1 MNHEY and CDR2 SVGAGI. This CDR3 comprises 14 residues. CDR3 nucleotides: TGTGCCAGCAGTTACGGCAGAAACACCGGGGAGCTGTTTTTT. Its translation: CASSYGRNTGELFF.

The J gene is TRBJ1-4, the V gene TRBV25-1; D is perhaps TRBD1 (5 bases). This CDR3 is 15 amino acids long. V was clipped by 2 bases and J by 13 bases, with 20 bases between them. Germline V lookup: CDR1 MGHDK, CDR2 SYGVNS. Written as DNA, the CDR3 is TGTGCCAGCAGTGAAGGAACTACAGGACCGGGAGGACTGTTTTTT. Translation gives CASSEGTTGPGGLFF.

The V and J genes are TRBV11-2 and TRBJ2-5; 7 nucleotides agree with TRBD2. The V segment lost 5 bases and the J segment 2 bases; nucleotides outside the gene matches: 8. CDR1 and CDR2 from the germline V gene are SGHAT and FQNNGV. The CDR3 length is 15 residues. For the CDR3, the DNA is TGTGCCAGCAGCCTGGGGACTATCACACAAGAGACCCAGTACTTC. Translation gives CASSLGTITQETQYF.

This sequence joins TRBV29-1 and TRBJ2-2; 8 bases align to TRBD1. V trimming: 6 bases; J trimming: 4 bases; junction bases outside the gene matches: 4. Germline CDR1 and CDR2: SQVTM and ANQGSEA. The CDR3 sequence is 13 residues long. The CDR3 region has the DNA TGCAGCGTGGCCAGGGGGCGCACCGGGGAGCTGTTTTTT. Its protein product is CSVARGRTGELFF.